This T cell receptor beta chain was identified in a study of metastatic and nonmetastatic thyroid tumors. Overall study context: Patients with malignant and benign thyroid disease provided blood and tumor or nodule tissue, whose repertoires were compared.

Notes on this clone: Its antigen is not identified.

The study, taken as a whole, reports: Significantly higher TCR beta diversity was reportedly seen in malignant thyroid tumors than benign nodules, in blood and tumor.

Germline CDR1 is LNHNV and CDR2 is YYDKDF (reference sequence). V was shortened by 2 bases and J by 7 bases, with 29 bases between the two germline ends. CDR3 size: 19 residues. There were no patients who had received any treatment before thyroid surgery. Authors' processing steps: Clinicopathological groups supplied CDR3 differences that were used to build a distant-metastasis classifier for papillary thyroid cancer. TCRdb re-called the PCR reads with MiXCR. TCRdb's processing, not the study's, gives the V and J calls here. The table lists some 41,000 clones, roughly 3.1% of them singletons. The specimen was blood. This receptor was identified in a female donor with papillary thyroid cancer or a benign thyroid nodule (not recorded which). Some clones in this sample may be carry-over from other donors' samples. V is TRBV15 and J is TRBJ1-1, with TRBD1 as a possible D gene (6 bases). In nucleotides, the CDR3 is TGTGCCACCAGCAGATCCCTGCTTACGTACAGGGCCAGTCAGGGTGAAGCTTTCTTT. Protein: CATSRSLLTYRASQGEAFF.